This paragraph reports one TCR beta chain. The sample's time point: pre-sensitization, week 0. Treatment given: therapeutic diphenylcyclopropenone sensitization with weekly scalp DPC. Every patch test was put on after a blood sample was taken. Each donor was an alopecia patient between 18 and 70 years of age who qualified for DPC. These data come from a study of human T cells and chemical hapten exposure. Turning to the study itself: Patients, predominantly female, presented with alopecia areata, totalis or universalis.

The germline CDR1 and CDR2 sequences are SGDLS and YYNGEE. The CDR3 length is 14 residues. With 0 bases removed from V and 8 bases from J, the gap between germline ends came to 11 bases. TCRdb reprocessed the RACE reads with MiXCR, giving one entry per CDR3 protein. This table holds about 51,000 distinct CDR3 sequences, about a tenth found once. The sample consisted of whole blood, taken in connection with sensitization to the hapten diphenylcyclopropenone (DPC). This receptor was taken from a woman in her 40s with alopecia areata. Some clones in this sample may be carry-over from other donors' samples. The chain recombines TRBV9 with TRBJ2-2; D tentatively reads TRBD1 or TRBD2 (5 bases each). This CDR3 reads CASSVGDRGGELFF. The CDR3, as DNA: TGTGCCAGCAGCGTAGGGGACCGCGGTGGGGAGCTGTTTTTT.